This TCR beta chain was recovered during a study of T cell responses to AZD1222 COVID-19 vaccine. Study-wide results and caveats: After the peak T cell response, and only then, were repertoires sampled. Among those given AZD1222, only 6 or 7 were seropositive at baseline. Across the whole spike, CD4 TCRs peaked at regions 160-218 and 743-854.

With respect to this clone: Its antigen remains unidentified.

TCRdb's table, derived via immunoSEQ multiplex PCR, lists solely in-frame clones and lacks some. The top ten hold roughly 3.1% of the sample, which has more than 110,000 clones, about nine tenths seen once. Germline V lookup: CDR1 MNHEY, CDR2 SVGEGT. The J segment lost 5 bases and the V segment lost 6 bases, leaving 9 bases of the junction unmatched. The CDR3 loop spans 14 amino acids. The source was peripheral blood, collected on day 0 of AZD1222 vaccination. The receptor was isolated from an adult in good health. The chain links TRBV6-2 or TRBV6-3 to TRBJ2-7; 8 bases align to TRBD1. CDR3 sequence: CASSPDRVDHEQYF. DNA for the CDR3: TGTGCCAGCAGCCCGGACAGGGTCGATCACGAGCAGTACTTC.